The 30 T cell receptor beta chains reported below all come from one sample, sequenced in a study of T cell responses to AZD1222 COVID-19 vaccine. Here immunoSEQ multiplex PCR was the method, and the copy in TCRdb shows in-frame clones only, minus some. The sample records more than 100,000 clones, about 90% being singletons. The sequencing here drew on peripheral blood, taken on day 0 of AZD1222 vaccination. All receptors derive from an adult in good health.

The chain recombines TRBV19 with TRBJ1-2; 9 bases fit TRBD1. V was pared by 5 bases and J by 5 bases, with 9 bases of the junction left unmatched. Looked up from germline, CDR1 is LNHDA and CDR2 is SQIVND (reference sequence). The CDR3 runs 15 residues. The CDR3 DNA reads TGTGCCAGTAGTTCCACAGGGGGCGCAGGGTATGGCTACACCTTC. This encodes CASSSTGGAGYGYTF.

The chain has TRBV7-2 and TRBJ2-7, with a possible D match to TRBD2 (5 bases). Between the trimmed V and J ends, which lost 2 bases and 1 base, there was a span of 9 bases. The CDR3 has 14 amino acids. Per the germline V gene, CDR1 is SGHTA and CDR2 is FQGNSA. The DNA for the CDR3 is TGTGCCAGCAGCTTAAACAGAGGGTCCTACGAGCAGTACTTC. It codes for CASSLNRGSYEQYF.

This clone was observed a few times. The rearrangement uses TRBV2 and TRBJ1-5; D perhaps matches TRBD1 (6 bases). V was cut by 7 bases and J by 2 bases, with 15 bases left in between. The CDR3 runs 15 residues. From germline, CDR1 is SNHLY and CDR2 FYNNEI. CDR3 protein: CASTTGNGRNQPQHF. CDR3 in DNA: TGTGCCAGCACGACAGGTAATGGACGCAATCAGCCCCAGCATTTT.

The CDR3 region has the DNA TGCGCCAGCAGCTTGTTCGGGGGAGCTGAAGCAGATAACACTGAAGCTTTCTTT. This encodes CASSLFGGAEADNTEAFF. The chain uses TRBV5-1 and TRBJ1-1, with D tentatively TRBD1 (5 bases). This CDR3 is built from 18 residues. V was clipped by 1 base and J by 2 bases, with 21 bases between them. Germline V CDR1 and CDR2: SGHRS, YFSETQ.

V gene TRBV5-1 combines with J gene TRBJ2-2; tentative D call: TRBD2 (7 bases). Trimming left V 1 base short and J 8 bases short, with 18 bases between. CDR1 and CDR2 from the germline V gene are SGHRS and YFSETQ. The CDR3 length is 16 residues. The CDR3 coding sequence is TGCGCCAGCAGCTTGCTGGGGGGGCCCGCCCGGGGGGAGCTGTTTTTT. Translation gives CASSLLGGPARGELFF.

The V and J genes are TRBV19 and TRBJ1-2, with 7 bases aligning to TRBD1. CDR3 length: 14 residues. The germline gives CDR1 LNHDA, CDR2 SQIVND (reference sequence). Unmatched junction bases numbered 8, after V lost 7 bases and J lost 3 bases. The CDR3 sequence is CASTDRAGYYGYTF. CDR3 nucleotides: TGTGCCAGTACCGACAGGGCGGGTTACTATGGCTACACCTTC.

The V and J genes are TRBV28 and TRBJ2-3; the match to TRBD2 covers 10 bases. The J segment lost 6 bases and the V segment lost 6 bases, leaving 12 bases of the junction unmatched. CDR3 length equals 16 residues. Per germline, CDR1 MDHEN and CDR2 SYDVKM. CDR3 amino acids: CASSLSGTSVSDTQYF. CDR3 in DNA: TGTGCCAGCAGCCTTTCCGGGACTAGCGTCTCCGATACGCAGTATTTT.

The chain couples TRBV6-1 to TRBJ2-1, with 12 bases aligning to TRBD2. The CDR3 length is 16 residues. After removal of 0 bases from V and 6 bases from J, the junction contained 3 bases not matched to a gene. Germline CDR1 reads MNHNS; CDR2 reads SASEGT. CDR3 sequence (DNA): TGTGCCAGCAGTGAAGCGCGGACTAGCGGGGTCAATGAGCAGTTCTTC. Protein: CASSEARTSGVNEQFF.

V is TRBV10-3 and J is TRBJ2-3, with 8 bases that match TRBD1. Germline CDR1 is ENHRY and CDR2 is SYGVKD. Trimming removed 6 bases from V and 0 bases from J; junction bases left unmatched: 11. CDR3 length: 17 residues. Here the CDR3 DNA reads TGTGCCATCAGCGAGGGGACAGGACGTTTTAGCACAGATACGCAGTATTTT. Encoded protein: CAISEGTGRFSTDTQYF.

The rearrangement uses TRBV5-6 and TRBJ2-7; 7 nucleotides match TRBD1. The germline CDR1 and CDR2 sequences are SGHDT and YYEEEE. With V trimmed by 4 bases and J by 2 bases, 9 bases remained unmatched. The CDR3 runs 15 residues. In DNA form, the CDR3 reads TGTGCCAGCAGCCCGAACAGGGGAGCGACCTACGAGCAGTACTTC. Protein product: CASSPNRGATYEQYF.

This chain joins TRBV9 and TRBJ2-1, with no clear D. Germline assignment: CDR1 SGDLS and CDR2 YYNGEE. The CDR3 spans 13 residues. Trimming cost V 5 bases and J 4 bases, with 10 bases left between them. CDR3 DNA: TGTGCCAGCAGGAACGGCGGATACAATGAGCAGTTCTTC. The encoded protein is CASRNGGYNEQFF.

The chain uses TRBV5-1 and TRBJ2-2, with a possible D match to TRBD2 (5 bases). CDR1 and CDR2 from the germline V gene are SGHRS and YFSETQ. Trimming cost V 6 bases and J 6 bases, with 24 bases left between them. The CDR3 extends over 17 amino acids. The CDR3 reads CASTPPQPPLGAGELFF. Here the CDR3 DNA reads TGCGCCAGCACCCCACCGCAACCTCCATTGGGAGCCGGGGAGCTGTTTTTT.

This clone was recorded a few times. This chain links TRBV3-1 (or the pseudogene TRBV3-2) with TRBJ2-2, with 8 bases fitting TRBD1. Trimming at V came to 1 base and at J to 7 bases, leaving 5 bases not matched to a gene. Germline loops: CDR1 LGHDT, CDR2 YNNKEL (reference sequence). The CDR3 contains 15 residues. CDR3 DNA sequence: TGTGCCAGCAGCCAAGCCAGGGGGCTCGGCGGGGAGCTGTTTTTT. This codes for CASSQARGLGGELFF.

This chain links TRBV5-1 with TRBJ2-2; unclear D gene. Per germline, CDR1 SGHRS and CDR2 YFSETQ. The CDR3 extends over 14 amino acids. V was trimmed by 0 bases and J by 6 bases, leaving 9 bases between them. The DNA of the CDR3 is TGCGCCAGCAGCTTGGGACTCAGTTCCGGGGAGCTGTTTTTT. Amino acid sequence: CASSLGLSSGELFF.

The V and J genes are TRBV15 and TRBJ1-3; D is unresolved. The CDR3 covers 16 residues. In germline, CDR1 is LNHNV, CDR2 YYDKDF (reference sequence). V shed 0 bases and J shed 0 bases, with 9 bases lying between them. The CDR3 sequence is CATSRDPGISGNTIYF. In nucleotides, the CDR3 is TGTGCCACCAGCAGAGATCCTGGCATCTCTGGAAACACCATATATTTT.

J is TRBJ2-7 and V is TRBV18, with TRBD2 matching over 12 bases. There are 15 residues in the CDR3. Trimming cost V 3 bases and J 4 bases; bases outside gene matches: 4. The V gene's germline CDR1 is KGHSH and CDR2 LQKENI. Here the CDR3 reads CASSPRTSGRYEQYF. The DNA of the CDR3 is TGTGCCAGCTCACCGCGCACTAGCGGGAGGTACGAGCAGTACTTC.

This rearrangement joins TRBV10-3 to TRBJ1-1, with D possibly being TRBD1 (6 bases). The CDR3 spans 13 residues. With 10 bases removed from V and 1 base from J, the gap between germline ends came to 13 bases. Germline V gene lookup returns CDR1 ENHRY and CDR2 SYGVKD. CDR3 region: CATGGGPNTEAFF. DNA of the CDR3: TGTGCCACCGGCGGGGGCCCGAACACTGAAGCTTTCTTT.

The chain carries TRBV7-9 and TRBJ1-4; D ambiguous. Germline V gives CDR1 SEHNR, CDR2 FQNEAQ (reference sequence). Trimming pared 0 bases from V and 10 bases from J, leaving 9 bases between. CDR3 length: 13 residues. CDR3 region: CASSLAVKGKLFF. The CDR3 DNA reads TGTGCCAGCAGCTTAGCGGTTAAAGGAAAACTGTTTTTT.

The J gene is TRBJ2-1, the V gene TRBV5-1; 7 nucleotides agree with TRBD1. Germline V lookup: CDR1 SGHRS, CDR2 YFSETQ. The CDR3 contains 16 residues. V lost 3 bases, J lost 0 bases, and 6 bases stayed unmatched. The CDR3 coding sequence is TGCGCCAGCAGCTCTGGGACAGTGAGCTCCTACAATGAGCAGTTCTTC. Residues: CASSSGTVSSYNEQFF.

The V call is TRBV28, the J call TRBJ2-1, with 12 bases that match TRBD2. CDR1 and CDR2 (germline): MDHEN, SYDVKM. V was pared by 9 bases and J by 3 bases, with 3 bases of the junction left unmatched. CDR3 length: 14 residues. The CDR3 nucleotides are TGTGCCAGTATACTAGCGGGAGGCTACAATGAGCAGTTCTTC. Translated, it gives CASILAGGYNEQFF.

This rearrangement joins TRBV28 to TRBJ2-1, with D tentatively TRBD2 (6 bases). Trimming pared 5 bases from V and 3 bases from J, leaving 11 bases between. The CDR3 contains 14 residues. Germline CDR1 reads MDHEN; CDR2 reads SYDVKM. CDR3 protein: CASSARAGYNEQFF. The CDR3 DNA follows: TGTGCCAGCAGTGCCCGAGCGGGCTACAATGAGCAGTTCTTC.

The rearrangement joins TRBV2 to TRBJ1-2; TRBD1 agrees at 8 bases. CDR1 is SNHLY, CDR2 FYNNEI, per germline. The CDR3 runs 13 residues. The ends lost 4 bases at V and 7 bases at J; junction bases unmatched: 5. CDR3 DNA sequence: TGTGCCAGCAGTGGCGCAACAGGGGGTGGCTACACCTTC. Encoded protein: CASSGATGGGYTF.

The chain is built from TRBV5-5 and TRBJ2-2, with D possibly being TRBD2 (5 bases). CDR1 and CDR2 (germline): SGHKS, YYEKEE (reference sequence). The CDR3 sequence is 14 residues long. The V and J ends lost 0 bases and 3 bases respectively, with 6 bases between them. The CDR3 DNA is TGTGCCAGCAGCTTGGCCGGGGACACCGGGGAGCTGTTTTTT. It yields the protein CASSLAGDTGELFF.

With regard to this clone: Additional DNA sequences in this sample encode the identical CDR3. The CDR3 region is CAWRENTEAFF. The CDR3 region has the DNA TGTGCCTGGAGGGAGAACACTGAAGCTTTCTTT. V usage is TRBV30 and J usage is TRBJ1-1; D is undetermined. The germline V gene has CDR1 GTSNPN and CDR2 SVGIG (reference sequence). The CDR3 is 11 amino acids. V was shortened by 3 bases and J by 1 base, with 3 bases between the two germline ends.

The CDR3 sequence is CASSLGQGEEGYTF. CDR3 bases: TGTGCCAGCAGCTTAGGGCAAGGGGAGGAGGGCTACACCTTC. V and J are TRBV7-2 and TRBJ1-2; maybe TRBD1 (5 bases). Deletions cut 1 base from V and 8 bases from J, with 14 bases between. The CDR3 covers 14 residues. Germline CDR1 and CDR2: SGHTA and FQGNSA.

The chain joins TRBV6-6 to TRBJ1-3; D may be TRBD1 (5 bases). Germline V lookup: CDR1 MNHNY, CDR2 SVGAGI (reference sequence). V lost 0 bases to trimming and J lost 4 bases, with 7 bases between them. This CDR3 comprises 14 residues. The CDR3 sequence is CASSYSGQGNTIYF. The DNA for the CDR3 is TGTGCCAGCAGTTACTCGGGGCAGGGAAACACCATATATTTT.

The chain combines TRBV5-1 with TRBJ1-6, with unresolved D. Germline V gene sequence: CDR1 SGHRS, CDR2 YFSETQ. Trimming pared 4 bases from V and 7 bases from J, leaving 18 bases between. The CDR3 contains 16 residues. Here the CDR3 reads CASSVSPPGLNSPLHF. CDR3 nucleotide sequence: TGCGCCAGCAGCGTGAGTCCCCCGGGGTTGAATTCACCCCTCCACTTT.

The chain employs TRBV7-2 and TRBJ2-2; unclear D gene. This CDR3 is built from 13 residues. The germline V gene has CDR1 SGHTA and CDR2 FQGNSA. The V end lost 1 base, the J end lost 3 bases, and 3 bases lay between the germline ends. In DNA form, the CDR3 reads TGTGCCAGCAGCTTAGTTCACACCGGGGAGCTGTTTTTT. This translates into CASSLVHTGELFF.

This clone has ten or more counts. V and J are TRBV13 and TRBJ2-7; perhaps TRBD1 as D (6 bases). Germline V lookup: CDR1 PRHDT, CDR2 FYEKMQ (reference sequence). This CDR3 is built from 15 residues. With 3 bases removed from V and 2 bases from J, the gap between germline ends came to 14 bases. The CDR3 sequence: CASSFDRLRTYEQYF. The CDR3 coding sequence is TGTGCCAGCAGCTTTGACAGGCTAAGGACCTACGAGCAGTACTTC.

CDR3 DNA: TGTGCCACCAGCAGAGATCCTCGCCGGGAGGGGTTCGGCGGGGAGCTGTTTTTT. The encoded protein is CATSRDPRREGFGGELFF. The chain has TRBV15 and TRBJ2-2; 8 nucleotides align to TRBD2. The CDR3 spans 18 residues. Germline CDR1 and CDR2: LNHNV and YYDKDF (reference sequence). Trimming cost V 0 bases and J 7 bases; bases outside gene matches: 13.